This T cell receptor beta chain was retrieved from a study of T cells in Graves' hyperthyroidism and ophthalmopathy. There are 20 residues in the CDR3. J gave up 0 bases and V 5 bases, and 15 bases lay outside the gene matches. CDR1 is SGHTA and CDR2 is FQGNSA in the germline V gene. On this clonotype: Its cognate antigen is unknown.

The investigators amplified TCR beta CDR3 regions from RNA transcripts. TCR CDR3 regions were first amplified by RT-PCR with HTBI primers. TCRdb passed the multiplex PCR reads through MiXCR, listing each CDR3 protein once. The data contain 700,000 to 850,000 distinct CDR3 sequences, around 40% of them singletons. A lack of ophthalmopathy progression within 18 months defined stable Graves' hyperthyroidism. Out of approximately 10 ml of fresh peripheral blood came the PBMCs. Study findings and constraints: By a 13 V-J model, ophthalmopathy was set apart from stable hyperthyroidism.

The receptor comes from a woman aged 40 to 50 with Graves' hyperthyroidism. The sequencing sample was made of blood. This sequence joins TRBV7-2 and TRBJ2-7; 14 bases agree with TRBD2. The CDR3 here is CASSRRWTSGGPRSSYEQYF. The CDR3 DNA sequence: TGTGCCAGCAGCCGACGTTGGACTAGCGGGGGGCCAAGGAGCTCCTACGAGCAGTACTTC. The variable domain in full, completed from reference TRBV7-2 and TRBJ2-7, reads GAGVSQSPSNKVTEKGKDVELRCDPISGHTALYWYRQSLGQGLEFLIYFQGNSAPDKSGLPSDRFSAERTGGSVSTLTIQRTQQEDSAVYLCASSRRWTSGGPRSSYEQYFGPGTRLTVT.